Each of the 5 T cell receptor beta chains below was sequenced from the same sample in a study of shared clonotypes between healthy human individuals. Naive-designated CD8 cells lacked CD45RO, were positively enriched for CCR7, and omitted terminally differentiated effector memory CD45RA+ cells. The table came from immunoSEQ multiplex PCR; TCRdb's copy has only in-frame clones and leaves some out. The table records about 590,000 clones, around 95% of them present only once. Material for sequencing was naive CD8+ T cells sorted from blood. These receptors all stem from a woman in her twenties or thirties in good health.

The CDR3 protein is CSVADLEQYF. CDR3 coding DNA: TGCAGCGTTGCGGACCTCGAGCAGTACTTC. V gene TRBV29-1 combines with J gene TRBJ2-7; D is uncertain. Germline assignment: CDR1 SQVTM and CDR2 ANQGSEA. Trimming took off 4 bases at V and 6 bases at J, with 7 bases between the two ends. The CDR3 covers 10 residues.

The CDR3 region is CASSPYRRNTEAFF. The CDR3 nucleotides are TGTGCCAGCAGTCCTTATCGGAGGAACACTGAAGCTTTCTTT. The rearrangement uses TRBV28 and TRBJ1-1; D is unresolved. Germline CDR1 reads MDHEN; CDR2 reads SYDVKM. V shed 5 bases and J shed 1 base, with 11 bases lying between them. This CDR3 has 14 residues.

Note on this clone: Other DNA variants within this sample encode the same CDR3. This chain joins TRBV28 and TRBJ2-3; D is ambiguous. CDR1 and CDR2 (germline): MDHEN, SYDVKM. Trimming pared 6 bases from V and 2 bases from J, leaving 9 bases between. The length of the CDR3 is 13 residues. CDR3 in amino acids: CASSFRITDTQYF. The CDR3 DNA is TGTGCCAGCAGCTTCCGCATCACAGATACGCAGTATTTT. Looking up the rest from reference TRBV28 and TRBJ2-3 gives the full variable domain: DVKVTQSSRYLVKRTGEKVFLECVQDMDHENMFWYRQDPGLGLRLIYFSYDVKMKEKGDIPEGYSVSREKKERFSLILESASTNQTSMYLCASSFRITDTQYFGPGTRLTVL.

The rearrangement uses TRBV27 and TRBJ2-3; D is perhaps TRBD1 or TRBD2 (5 bases each). The V gene lost 8 bases and the J gene lost 5 bases, with 14 bases spanning the gap. CDR1 is MNHEY, CDR2 SMNVEV, per germline (reference sequence). The CDR3 length is 13 residues. CDR3: CASVGRAGDTQYF. The CDR3, as DNA: TGTGCCAGCGTTGGCAGGGCGGGAGATACGCAGTATTTT.

The chain couples TRBV6-6 to TRBJ2-6, with D maybe TRBD1 (5 bases). CDR1 and CDR2 from the germline V gene are MNHNY and SVGAGI (reference sequence). This CDR3 is built from 16 residues. Trimming cost V 3 bases and J 2 bases, with 11 bases left between them. The CDR3 DNA reads TGTGCCAGCAGTTATCTCAGGGCCGCTGGGGCCAACGTCCTGACTTTC. Its protein is CASSYLRAAGANVLTF.